This TCR beta chain was profiled in a study of blood T cell repertoires in COVID-19. The overall study: COVID-19 samples from acute and convalescent phases originated in the United States, Italy and Spain. T cells, B-cell-depleted T cells, or PBMCs supplied cDNA or gDNA.

This CDR3 has 14 amino acids. J was trimmed by 8 bases and V by 5 bases; bases with no gene match: 10. Germline lookup yields CDR1 SGHDT and CDR2 YYEEEE. Study processing details: Counts of nucleated cells, estimated from reference gene primer amplification, were obtained. The protocol was immunoSEQ multiplex PCR, while the TCRdb copy is restricted to in-frame clones and leaves out a portion. V, J and clone size are taken as reported in that table, and D and trimming were inferred from the DNA itself. The sample yields under 65,000 clones, 73% seen once. This chain connects TRBV5-6 to TRBJ1-2, with TRBD1 matching 9 bases. The sequence came from a woman aged 70-85 years with acute or convalescent COVID-19. The sample was peripheral blood. The CDR3 DNA reads as TGTGCCAGCAGAAGGGACAGGGACTGGGAAGGCTACACCTTC. Its translation: CASRRDRDWEGYTF.